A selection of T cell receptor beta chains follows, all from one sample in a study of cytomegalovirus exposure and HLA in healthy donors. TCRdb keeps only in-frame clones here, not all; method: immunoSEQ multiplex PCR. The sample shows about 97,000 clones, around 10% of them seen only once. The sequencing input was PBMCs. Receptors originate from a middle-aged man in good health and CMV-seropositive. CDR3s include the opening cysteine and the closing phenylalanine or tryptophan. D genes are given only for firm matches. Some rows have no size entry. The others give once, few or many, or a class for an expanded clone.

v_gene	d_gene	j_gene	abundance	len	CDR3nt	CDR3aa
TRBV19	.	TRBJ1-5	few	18	TGTGCCAGTAGTATAGACTATTTGGGCCCTTGGAAGAATCAGCCCCAGCATTTT	CASSIDYLGPWKNQPQHF
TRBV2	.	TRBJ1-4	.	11	TGTGCCAGCAGTTACAGGGAAAAACTGTTTTTT	CASSYREKLFF
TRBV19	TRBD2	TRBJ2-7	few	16	TGTGCCAGTACCCCAGACGAGGGAGGGCCCTGTTACGAGCAGTACTTC	CASTPDEGGPCYEQYF
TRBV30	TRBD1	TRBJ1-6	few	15	TGTGCCTGGAACCCGACAGGGGAGTTTAATTCACCCCTCCACTTT	CAWNPTGEFNSPLHF
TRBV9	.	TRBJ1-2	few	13	TGTGCCAGCAGCGTAGAGGGGTTCTCTGGCTACACCTTC	CASSVEGFSGYTF
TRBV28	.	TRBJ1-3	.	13	TGTGCCAGCAGTAAGGGACATGGAAACACCATATATTTT	CASSKGHGNTIYF
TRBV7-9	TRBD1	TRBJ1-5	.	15	TGTGCCAGCAGCCTGGGGACAGCTGACAATCAGCCCCAGCATTTT	CASSLGTADNQPQHF
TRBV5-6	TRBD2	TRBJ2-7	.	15	TGTGCCAGCAGCACAAAACTAGCGGGAGTTCGAGAGCAGTACTTC	CASSTKLAGVREQYF
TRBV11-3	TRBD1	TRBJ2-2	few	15	TGTGCCAGCAGCAAGGACAGGGGTAACACCGGGGAGCTGTTTTTT	CASSKDRGNTGELFF
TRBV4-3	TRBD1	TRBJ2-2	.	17	TGCGCCAGCAGCCAAGATCGGGGACAGGGTCGGACCGGGGAGCTGTTTTTT	CASSQDRGQGRTGELFF
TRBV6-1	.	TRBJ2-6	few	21	TGTGCCAGCAGTGAAGTGGGAAGAATGGGGGCAAGGGCCTCTGGGGCCAACGTCCTGACTTTC	CASSEVGRMGARASGANVLTF
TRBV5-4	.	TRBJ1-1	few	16	TGTGCCAGCAGCTTGGGAGGTCAGGGAAGTTGGACTGAAGCTTTCTTT	CASSLGGQGSWTEAFF
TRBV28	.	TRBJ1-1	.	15	TGTGCCAGCAGCGAGGTAGGATTGCGGGGCACTGAAGCTTTCTTT	CASSEVGLRGTEAFF
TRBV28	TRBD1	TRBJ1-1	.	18	TGTGCCAGCAGTTCCTCCGAGGGGACAGGGATAACTAACACTGAAGCTTTCTTT	CASSSSEGTGITNTEAFF
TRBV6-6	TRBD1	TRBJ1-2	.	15	TGTGCCAGCAGTTACCAGACAGGGGGCAGCTATGGCTACACCTTC	CASSYQTGGSYGYTF
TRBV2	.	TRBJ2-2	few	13	TGTGCCAGCAGTCAGGGAAACACCGGGGAGCTGTTTTTT	CASSQGNTGELFF
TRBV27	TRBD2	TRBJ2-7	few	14	TGTGCCAGCAGTTTCGGGACTACTCTCTACGAGCAGTACTTC	CASSFGTTLYEQYF
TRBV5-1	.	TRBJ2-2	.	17	TGCGCCAGCAGCCAAACATCTCCGGGACTTCACACCGGGGAGCTGTTTTTT	CASSQTSPGLHTGELFF
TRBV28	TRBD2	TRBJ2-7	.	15	TGTGCCAGCAGACCTAGCGGGAGGCCGGCCTACGAGCAGTACTTC	CASRPSGRPAYEQYF
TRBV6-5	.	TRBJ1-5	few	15	TGTGCCAGCAACCTAGGACAGTATAGCAATCAGCCCCAGCATTTT	CASNLGQYSNQPQHF
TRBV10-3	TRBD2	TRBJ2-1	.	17	TGTGCCATCAGGACTAGCGGGACGGGGGACTCCTACAATGAGCAGTTCTTC	CAIRTSGTGDSYNEQFF
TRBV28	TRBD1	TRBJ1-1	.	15	TGTGCCAGCAGTTTAAGCTCCAGGGGGAGCACTGAAGCTTTCTTT	CASSLSSRGSTEAFF
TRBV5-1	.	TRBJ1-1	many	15	TGCGCCAGCAGTTTCACCAGGGTTGTGGCGACTGAAGCTTTCTTT	CASSFTRVVATEAFF
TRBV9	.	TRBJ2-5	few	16	TGTGCCAGCAGCGTAGCTACAGGGCAGGGAGCAGAGACCCAGTACTTC	CASSVATGQGAETQYF
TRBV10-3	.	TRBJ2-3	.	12	TGTGCCATCAGTGACCTCACAGATACGCAGTATTTT	CAISDLTDTQYF
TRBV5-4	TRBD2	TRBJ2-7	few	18	TGTGCCAGCAGCGCGGCCCGGGGGACTAGCGGGGGTGCGTACGAGCAGTACTTC	CASSAARGTSGGAYEQYF
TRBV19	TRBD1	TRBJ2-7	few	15	TGTGCCAGTGGCAGGACCGGGACAGCATCCTACGAGCAGTACTTC	CASGRTGTASYEQYF
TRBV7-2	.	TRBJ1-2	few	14	TGTGCCAGCAGCTTGTATCGCAGGGATAATGGCTACACCTTC	CASSLYRRDNGYTF
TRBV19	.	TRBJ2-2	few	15	TGTGCCAGTAGTATAGGAGGCCGGTGGACCGGGGAGCTGTTTTTT	CASSIGGRWTGELFF